A selection of T cell receptor beta chains follows, all from one sample in a study of blood T cell repertoires in COVID-19. Assay used: immunoSEQ multiplex PCR; TCRdb lists only in-frame clones, some missing. The sample contains some 260,000 clones, about nine tenths of which appear only once. Input material: PBMCs or T cells enriched from blood (not recorded which). The receptor source for this set is a woman aged 25-40 years with acute COVID-19. Each CDR3 is given without its conserved first and last residue.

TRBV7-9,TRBJ2-1,ASSSPVGANEQF
TRBV28,TRBJ2-1,ASSLRSSSYNEQF
TRBV5-4,TRBJ2-7,ASSLAGGGYEQY
TRBV5-5,TRBJ1-4,ASRALGVANEKLF
TRBV19,TRBJ2-1,ASSTAGQGHEQF
TRBV27,TRBJ1-5,ASSLTGPNQPQH
TRBV20-1,TRBJ1-2,SARRDSGYT
TRBV28,TRBJ1-4,ASSPGTIPLELF
TRBV6-5,TRBJ2-1,ASSYSLVVAHEQF
TRBV5-8,TRBJ2-6,ASRYSGANVLT
TRBV6-1,TRBJ1-3,ASSETGSNTIY
TRBV29-1,TRBJ2-1,SVVRAEHEQF
TRBV7-2,TRBJ2-1,ASSLAKPDNEQF
TRBV20-1,TRBJ2-7,SASSGVHEQY
TRBV12-3/TRBV12-4,TRBJ1-1,ASNPTGGTEAF
TRBV6-5,TRBJ2-2,ASTRGQANTGELF
TRBV3-1/TRBV3-2,TRBJ2-1,ASSSTQGAYNEQF
TRBV9,TRBJ1-2,ASSARTGPNYGYT
TRBV7-2,TRBJ2-3,ASSARTSGRYSTDTQY
TRBV5-4,TRBJ2-7,ASSYGTEAYEQY
TRBV2,TRBJ1-2,ASSDGQGWGYT
TRBV27,TRBJ2-5,ASSEGGMGETQY
TRBV7-8,TRBJ1-4,ASSRERGARYGGYEKLF
TRBV28,TRBJ2-7,ASSQTGALLREQY
TRBV21-1,TRBJ1-1,ASSKVGDRGLLNTEAF
TRBV5-4,TRBJ1-1,ASSLVGGAGTEAF
TRBV19,TRBJ1-5,ASSPYRGNQPQH
TRBV6-2/TRBV6-3,TRBJ1-2,ASSLAIRRGGYT
TRBV7-2,TRBJ2-3,ASSLVEGSTDTQY
TRBV4-2,TRBJ2-7,ASSQGTSGAVDEQY
TRBV12-3/TRBV12-4,TRBJ1-5,ASQKNSNQPQH
TRBV9,TRBJ2-1,ASSVVSGGATEQF
TRBV9,TRBJ1-4,ASSVLTTGGVSNEKLF
TRBV6-5,TRBJ2-7,ASSYWTSGGYEQY
TRBV15,TRBJ2-1,ATSRLQGAGEQF
TRBV6-5,TRBJ1-1,ASSYNTANTEAF